This T cell receptor beta chain was identified during a study of T cells in localized non-small cell lung cancer. General study results and limits: Uninvolved adjacent lung had the highest recorded T cell clonality, with tumor below it.

Clones were sequenced by immunoSEQ multiplex PCR, and TCRdb holds only the in-frame ones, with some missing. The repertoire holds some 22,000 clones, with 80% to 85% as singletons. This CDR3 spans 13 amino acids. CDR1 and CDR2 (germline): SGHRS, YFSETQ. The V gene end was trimmed by 5 bases and the J gene end by 0 bases; junction bases not matched to a gene: 1. Regarding this clone: The antigen remains unidentified.

The V and J genes are TRBV5-1 and TRBJ1-1; 7 positions agree with TRBD1. The source is a man aged 35-75 years with stage II lung adenocarcinoma. The sample in question was PBMCs, obtained before any cancer treatment. CDR3 sequence: CASRGQLNTEAFF. CDR3 in DNA: TGCGCCAGCAGGGGACAGCTGAACACTGAAGCTTTCTTT.